This T cell receptor (beta chain) was obtained from a study of T cells after yellow fever vaccination. Findings of the study overall: Reappearance after the booster was observed for most primary-vaccination clones (more than 95% CD4, roughly 90% CD8). Just a small share of clonotypes turned up in the CD4 compartment as well as the CD8 compartment. By day 5 rather than day 15, the secondary response had peaked, though it was weaker.

The TCR cDNA carried a universal primer site and UMIs from 5'RACE template switching. From the 5' RACE reads, TCRdb called clonotypes with MiXCR, one entry per CDR3 protein. Of about 140,000 distinct CDR3 sequences listed, less than 8.5% were seen once; the top ten hold more than 0.55%. The germline CDR1 and CDR2 sequences are DFQATT and SNEGSKA (reference sequence). The CDR3 has 12 amino acids. The V and J ends lost 0 bases and 5 bases respectively, with 8 bases between them. This clonotype was counted at least ten times. The antigen is not known. The sample was CD4+ T cells sorted from PBMCs, taken 10 days after the yellow fever booster vaccination. This receptor was taken from a man aged 30-40 years who received the YFV17D yellow fever vaccine. This chain links TRBV20-1 with TRBJ2-7, with D perhaps matching TRBD2 (6 bases). Here the CDR3 DNA reads TGCAGTGCTAGAGAGGGGAGGAACGAGCAGTACTTC. Translation gives CSAREGRNEQYF.